The clone carrying this T cell receptor (beta chain) occurred a few times. Antigen: not known. 13 Jbeta primers and 60 Vbeta primers were used for the PCR. Measured with immunoSEQ multiplex PCR; TCRdb has only the in-frame clones, and not every one. Here the sample spans more than 150,000 clones, around four fifths being singletons. These data originate in a study of cytomegalovirus exposure and HLA in healthy donors. Study-level information: A previous analysis identified around 120 million unique TCR beta sequences derived from some 170 million T cells. The study, taken as a whole, reports: The study reported that TCR beta sequences accurately predicted HLA-A and HLA-B alleles in most subjects. Researchers catalogued approximately 170 TCR beta chains as cytomegalovirus-associated. Despite most TCR sequences being rare, some public TCRs occurred in many donors.

The sequenced material came from PBMCs. The clonotype originates from a woman younger than 35 in good health and CMV-seronegative.

As DNA, the CDR3 is TGTGCCAGCAGCTTTTCAGGGAACACTGAAGCTTTCTTT. Protein product: CASSFSGNTEAFF. V usage is TRBV7-9 and J usage is TRBJ1-1; D is unclear. V was trimmed by 3 bases and J by 1 base, leaving 6 bases between them. Germline V lookup: CDR1 SEHNR, CDR2 FQNEAQ (reference sequence). The CDR3 contains 13 residues. Together with reference TRBV7-9 and TRBJ1-1, the CDR3 gives the full variable domain: DTGVSQNPRHKITKRGQNVTFRCDPISEHNRLYWYRQTLGQGPEFLTYFQNEAQLEKSRLLSDRFSAERPKGSFSTLEIQRTEQGDSAMYLCASSFSGNTEAFFGQGTRLTVV.